This T cell receptor beta chain was recovered during a study of T cells after yellow fever vaccination. In the study overall: Researchers used SMART-Seq v4 Ultra Low Input to prepare fractions that had low cell numbers. Broader study findings: Clonotypes shared by both compartments, CD4 and CD8, made up a small share. Re-detected after boosting: most primary clones, approximately 97% of CD4 and under 90% of CD8.

For this clonotype: Its target is unknown.

The V gene end was trimmed by 7 bases and the J gene end by 3 bases; junction bases not matched to a gene: 6. The CDR3 length is 14 residues. Template switching by 5'RACE produced TCR cDNA, adding a universal primer site and UMIs. TCRdb reprocessed the 5' RACE reads via MiXCR and lists one record per CDR3 protein. The profile shows under 150,000 distinct CDR3 sequences, about 7.7% of them singletons. This clonotype was sampled from a man under 40 who received the YFV17D yellow fever vaccine. The sequences come from CD4+ T cells sorted from PBMCs, collected 5 days after the yellow fever booster vaccination. The V gene is TRBV23-1, the J gene TRBJ2-7; TRBD1 agrees at 10 bases. TRBV23-1 is filed as an ORF, its function uncertain. The CDR3 reads CASNMTGGHYEQYF. CDR3 nucleotides: TGCGCCAGCAATATGACAGGGGGCCACTACGAGCAGTACTTC.